Below, one TCR beta chain is given with its context. The antigen remains unidentified. It was CD45RO-negative cells, positively selected for CCR7, that made up naive CD8 cells, with terminally differentiated effector memory CD45RA+ cells excluded. Germline CDR1 and CDR2: SGHRS and YFSETQ. The CDR3 consists of 13 residues. The V end was cut by 7 bases, the J end by 2 bases, with 13 bases between. This entry is derived from a study of shared clonotypes between healthy human individuals. Findings and limits, study-wide: Naive subsets, compared against memory subsets, generally had larger estimated richness values.

TCRdb keeps only in-frame clones here, not all; method: immunoSEQ multiplex PCR. Of 560,000 or so clones listed, about 96% are singletons. The source is a woman between 25 and 40 years old in good health. The sample was naive CD8+ T cells sorted from blood. This chain joins TRBV5-1 and TRBJ2-7; D perhaps matches TRBD2 (6 bases). CDR3 DNA sequence: TGCGCCAGCGTCCCGGGGGTACCCTACGAGCAGTACTTC. The encoded protein is CASVPGVPYEQYF.